These 26 T cell receptor beta chains were all obtained from the same sample, sequenced in a study of cytomegalovirus exposure and HLA in healthy donors. The primer mix had 60 Vbeta and 13 Jbeta primers. This table comes from immunoSEQ multiplex PCR, and its TCRdb copy is limited to in-frame clones, with some not included. Counted here are about 170,000 clones, around 82% occurring once; the ten biggest clones make up approximately 1.5%. The sample taken for sequencing was PBMCs. These TCRs come from a male donor in good health and CMV-seronegative.

This clone appeared once. This chain's CDR3 is CAYRGTYNEQFF. The CDR3 region has the DNA TGTGCCTACAGGGGTACCTACAATGAGCAGTTCTTC. The genes are TRBV2 and TRBJ2-1; 7 bases agree with TRBD1. The germline CDR1 and CDR2 sequences are SNHLY and FYNNEI. J was trimmed by 2 bases and V by 11 bases; bases with no gene match: 3. The CDR3 extends over 12 amino acids.

This clone was found a few times. The chain couples TRBV5-6 to TRBJ2-3; 8 bases agree with TRBD2. The CDR3 has 15 amino acids. Germline V lookup: CDR1 SGHDT, CDR2 YYEEEE. V was pared by 1 base and J by 2 bases, with 3 bases of the junction left unmatched. CDR3 in amino acids: CASSLLSGNTDTQYF. CDR3 coding DNA: TGTGCCAGCAGCTTGCTTAGCGGGAACACAGATACGCAGTATTTT.

This chain joins TRBV27 and TRBJ2-5; the match to TRBD2 covers 8 bases. The CDR3 runs 14 residues. The germline V gene has CDR1 MNHEY and CDR2 SMNVEV (reference sequence). V shed 5 bases, J shed 7 bases, and the junction held 9 bases outside the gene matches. The CDR3 DNA reads TGTGCCAGCAGTAAACGGGAGGGCCTTGCGACCCAGTACTTC. Its protein is CASSKREGLATQYF.

V is TRBV6-1 and J is TRBJ2-3; 14 bases align to TRBD2. CDR1 is MNHNS, CDR2 SASEGT, per germline. CDR3 length: 19 amino acids. V lost 0 bases to trimming and J lost 0 bases; unmatched junction nucleotides: 5. The CDR3 nucleotides are TGTGCCAGCAGTGAAGCGGGGACTAGCGGGGGTCAAAGCACAGATACGCAGTATTTT. As protein: CASSEAGTSGGQSTDTQYF.

The J gene is TRBJ2-3, the V gene TRBV6-1, with D possibly matching TRBD2 (5 bases). V was pared by 2 bases and J by 1 base, with 13 bases between. Per the germline V gene, CDR1 is MNHNS and CDR2 is SASEGT. There are 16 residues in the CDR3. CDR3 DNA sequence: TGTGCCAGCAGTGAATATAAGCGGCGGGGCACAGATACGCAGTATTTT. Residues: CASSEYKRRGTDTQYF.

The V and J genes are TRBV18 and TRBJ1-5; D not resolved. V lost 3 bases and J 7 bases, leaving 13 bases between the germline ends. Looked up from germline, CDR1 is KGHSH and CDR2 is LQKENI. The CDR3 covers 14 residues. The CDR3 loop is CASSPAGLTQPQHF. The CDR3 nucleotides are TGTGCCAGCTCACCCGCGGGTTTGACCCAGCCCCAGCATTTT.

The chain employs TRBV4-1 and TRBJ2-1; D possibly corresponds to TRBD2 (5 bases). CDR1 and CDR2 (germline): MGHRA, YSYEKL. V was clipped by 5 bases and J by 8 bases, with 16 bases between them. This CDR3 is 14 amino acids long. The CDR3 DNA sequence: TGCGCCAGCAGCAACACCGGGGTGTTTTATGAGCAGTTCTTC. It encodes CASSNTGVFYEQFF.

This clone has a handful of counts. The V and J genes are TRBV19 and TRBJ1-2; TRBD1 matches 7 bases. This CDR3 spans 12 amino acids. From germline, CDR1 is LNHDA and CDR2 SQIVND (reference sequence). The V gene end was trimmed by 6 bases and the J gene end by 7 bases; junction bases not matched to a gene: 5. CDR3 in amino acids: CASREGAAGYTF. The CDR3 DNA reads as TGTGCCAGTAGAGAGGGGGCGGCTGGCTACACCTTC.

The CDR3 loop is CAGRDRGRTEAFF. CDR3 nucleotides: TGTGCCGGTCGGGACAGGGGACGCACTGAAGCTTTCTTT. The V call is TRBV2, the J call TRBJ1-1, with 10 nucleotides matching TRBD1. Germline CDR1 reads SNHLY; CDR2 reads FYNNEI. Unmatched junction bases numbered 7, after V lost 11 bases and J lost 4 bases. This CDR3 has 13 amino acids.

A few counts support this clone. The rearrangement uses TRBV25-1 and TRBJ2-3, with D perhaps TRBD2 (6 bases). In germline, CDR1 is MGHDK, CDR2 SYGVNS. This CDR3 spans 14 amino acids. V shed 6 bases and J shed 0 bases, with 10 bases lying between them. This CDR3 reads CASSPGLSTDTQYF. The CDR3, as DNA: TGTGCCAGCAGCCCGGGACTGAGCACAGATACGCAGTATTTT.

The chain joins TRBV2 to TRBJ2-3, with 10 bases aligning to TRBD1. Germline assignment: CDR1 SNHLY and CDR2 FYNNEI. The J segment lost 5 bases and the V segment lost 8 bases, leaving 7 bases of the junction unmatched. This CDR3 is 14 amino acids long. The CDR3 bases are TGTGCCAGCTTTGCCGGGACAGGGGTAGATACGCAGTATTTT. Amino acids: CASFAGTGVDTQYF.

There are a few counts of this clone. The J gene is TRBJ2-7, the V gene TRBV9; no clear D gene. This CDR3 is built from 13 residues. The V end lost 6 bases, the J end lost 4 bases, and 14 bases lay between the germline ends. Germline lookup yields CDR1 SGDLS and CDR2 YYNGEE. In DNA, the CDR3 is TGTGCCAGCAACACAGAGACGCCATACGAGCAGTACTTC. It yields the protein CASNTETPYEQYF. The variable domain in full, with the rest retrieved from reference TRBV9 and TRBJ2-7, is DSGVTQTPKHLITATGQRVTLRCSPRSGDLSVYWYQQSLDQGLQFLIQYYNGEERAKGNILERFSAQQFPDLHSELNLSSLELGDSALYFCASNTETPYEQYFGPGTRLTVT.

The V gene is TRBV19, the J gene TRBJ1-3; D is perhaps TRBD1 (6 bases). The CDR3 is made up of 15 amino acids. Germline values: CDR1 LNHDA, CDR2 SQIVND (reference sequence). V was pared by 6 bases and J by 0 bases, with 12 bases between. The CDR3 is CASRRQDNSGNTIYF. CDR3 in DNA: TGTGCCAGTAGAAGACAGGACAACTCTGGAAACACCATATATTTT.

This chain connects TRBV25-1 to TRBJ2-7; D is perhaps TRBD2 (6 bases). The germline CDR1 and CDR2 sequences are MGHDK and SYGVNS. The V gene lost 3 bases and the J gene lost 9 bases, with 12 bases spanning the gap. The CDR3 covers 12 residues. CDR3 residues: CASSDGRGSQYF. DNA for the CDR3: TGTGCCAGCAGTGACGGCCGGGGGTCGCAGTACTTC.

The chain recombines TRBV5-4 with TRBJ2-3; the D gene is possibly TRBD1 (5 bases). The CDR3 runs 16 residues. Germline-derived CDR1 and CDR2 are SGHNT and YYREEE (reference sequence). Trimming took off 0 bases at V and 6 bases at J, with 17 bases between the two ends. The CDR3 region has the DNA TGTGCCAGCAGCTTGGCGATGGGGCCAACCGCGGATACGCAGTATTTT. Translated, it gives CASSLAMGPTADTQYF.

The chain uses TRBV5-1 and TRBJ2-1; 10 bases are a match to TRBD1. Trimming took 0 bases from V and 3 from J; bases not matched to a gene: 0. This CDR3 has 15 amino acids. Germline CDR1 reads SGHRS; CDR2 reads YFSETQ. CDR3 loop: CASSLGDRGYNEQFF. In DNA, the CDR3 is TGCGCCAGCAGCTTGGGGGACAGGGGCTACAATGAGCAGTTCTTC.

This clone appeared once. The chain carries TRBV28 and TRBJ2-3; TRBD2 aligns across 8 bases. Per the germline V gene, CDR1 is MDHEN and CDR2 is SYDVKM. CDR3 length: 13 residues. Germline trimming cut 8 bases from V and 6 bases from J; bases unmatched to any gene: 7. In nucleotides, the CDR3 is TGTGCCAGCTACGACCGACTAGCGGATACGCAGTATTTT. Translation: CASYDRLADTQYF.

In its sample, this clone was seen a few times. V and J are TRBV5-6 and TRBJ1-1; D is unclear. In germline, CDR1 is SGHDT, CDR2 YYEEEE. This CDR3 comprises 13 residues. Trimming removed 4 bases from V and 2 bases from J, with 9 bases in between. The CDR3 sequence is CASSPTKNTEAFF. The DNA of the CDR3 is TGTGCCAGCAGCCCCACAAAAAACACTGAAGCTTTCTTT.

The chain links TRBV5-8 to TRBJ1-6; D perhaps matches TRBD1 (6 bases). Germline-derived CDR1 and CDR2 are SGHTS and YDEGEE. Trimming removed 0 bases at V and 10 bases at J, with 14 bases between. The CDR3 is 15 residues long. The CDR3: CASSLDSGARSPLHF. CDR3 nucleotides: TGTGCCAGCAGCTTGGATTCAGGGGCTAGGTCACCCCTCCACTTT.

The CDR3 sequence is CASSEATGATGELFF. The CDR3 DNA reads as TGTGCCAGCAGTGAAGCCACAGGGGCCACCGGGGAGCTGTTTTTT. This chain joins TRBV6-1 and TRBJ2-2; 7 bases fit TRBD1. The J segment lost 4 bases and the V segment lost 0 bases, leaving 2 bases of the junction unmatched. The CDR3 has 15 amino acids. Per germline, CDR1 MNHNS and CDR2 SASEGT.

The chain uses TRBV5-1 and TRBJ2-3; TRBD2 matches at 10 bases. The germline CDR1 and CDR2 sequences are SGHRS and YFSETQ. The junction had 6 bases not matched to a gene; V was cut back by 0 bases and J by 2 bases. The CDR3 totals 17 residues. The CDR3 bases are TGCGCCAGCAGCTTGGCTGTAGCGGGGGGTTTCACAGATACGCAGTATTTT. Encoded protein: CASSLAVAGGFTDTQYF.

This chain joins TRBV27 and TRBJ2-5; possible D gene TRBD1, 5 bases. Germline lookup yields CDR1 MNHEY and CDR2 SMNVEV (reference sequence). This CDR3 has 13 amino acids. The V end was cut by 5 bases, the J end by 1 base, with 8 bases between. The chain's CDR3 is CASSIDSQETQYF. The CDR3 DNA reads as TGTGCCAGCAGTATAGACAGCCAAGAGACCCAGTACTTC.

The chain carries TRBV6-6 and TRBJ1-5, with D tentatively TRBD1 (6 bases). CDR3 length equals 12 residues. Germline CDR1 and CDR2: MNHNY and SVGAGI (reference sequence). V gave up 10 bases and J gave up 7 bases, with 14 bases separating them. The CDR3 nucleotides read TGTGCCACAGGGGCGGATTGGCAGCCCCAGCATTTT. Its protein is CATGADWQPQHF.

The chain combines TRBV29-1 with TRBJ1-2; no firm D call. The germline gives CDR1 SQVTM, CDR2 ANQGSEA. The CDR3 is 11 residues long. The V end lost 7 bases, the J end lost 8 bases, and 14 bases lay between the germline ends. The CDR3 is CSALGGGGYTF. The CDR3 DNA reads as TGCAGCGCGCTAGGAGGTGGAGGCTACACCTTC.

The J gene is TRBJ1-2, the V gene TRBV2, with 10 positions matching TRBD1. This CDR3 is 19 amino acids long. The J segment lost 3 bases and the V segment lost 4 bases, leaving 17 bases of the junction unmatched. Germline V CDR1 and CDR2: SNHLY, FYNNEI. Here the CDR3 DNA reads TGTGCCAGCAGTGTTCCCCACGGGACAGGGGTCCAGAGAGACTATGGCTACACCTTC. As protein: CASSVPHGTGVQRDYGYTF.

This clone has just one count. The chain uses TRBV9 and TRBJ2-3; 9 bases align to TRBD1. This CDR3 region has 16 residues. Germline V gene data show CDR1 as SGDLS and CDR2 as YYNGEE. V dropped 0 bases and J dropped 2; count of bases not matched to a gene: 4. In DNA, the CDR3 is TGTGCCAGCAGCGTAGGAGGACAGGGGATCACAGATACGCAGTATTTT. It encodes CASSVGGQGITDTQYF.